The sequence of this T cell receptor beta chain was determined in a study of T cell repertoires in cytomegalovirus infection. Study-wide context: Well-studied HLA-B-restricted CMV epitopes were used in the study alongside recently identified HLA-C-restricted ones. It can be stated that public TCR beta signatures indicated CMV infection as well as a matching HLA type.

General study findings and limits: The ex vivo response was dominated by HLA-C-restricted CMV-specific TCR beta clonotypes. Carriers of CMV and the relevant HLA type were discriminated by public TCR beta frequency.

MiXCR, applied by TCRdb to the reads, yields one record per CDR3 protein. In the table there are 650,000 to 900,000 distinct CDR3 sequences, 30% to 35% of which are singletons. This clonotype has only a few counts. Its specificity is unknown. CDR3 length: 13 residues. Germline V gene data show CDR1 as LNHDA and CDR2 as SQIVND (reference sequence). V was cut by 3 bases and J by 3 bases, with 9 bases left in between. This TCR was sampled from a human donor in good health (CMV status not recorded). Some clones in this sample may be carry-over from other donors' samples. The material sequenced was cultured CD8+ T cells from PBMCs, taken from culture after CMV antigen stimulation. V and J are TRBV19 and TRBJ2-7; D gene unclear. The CDR3 is CASSIVPGYEQYF. The CDR3 nucleotides read TGTGCCAGTAGTATTGTCCCGGGCTACGAGCAGTACTTC.